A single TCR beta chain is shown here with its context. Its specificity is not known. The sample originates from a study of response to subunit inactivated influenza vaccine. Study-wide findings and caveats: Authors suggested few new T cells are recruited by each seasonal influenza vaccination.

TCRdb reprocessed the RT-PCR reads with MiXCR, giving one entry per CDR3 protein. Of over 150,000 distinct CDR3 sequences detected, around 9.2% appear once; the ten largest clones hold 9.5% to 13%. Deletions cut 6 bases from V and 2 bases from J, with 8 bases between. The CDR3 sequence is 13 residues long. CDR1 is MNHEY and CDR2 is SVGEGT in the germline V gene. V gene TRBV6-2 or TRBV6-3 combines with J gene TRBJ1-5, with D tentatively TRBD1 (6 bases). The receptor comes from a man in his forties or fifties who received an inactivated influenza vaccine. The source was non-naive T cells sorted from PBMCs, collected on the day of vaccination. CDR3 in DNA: TGTGCCAGCAGGGACAGACGCAATCAGCCCCAGCATTTT. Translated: CASRDRRNQPQHF.